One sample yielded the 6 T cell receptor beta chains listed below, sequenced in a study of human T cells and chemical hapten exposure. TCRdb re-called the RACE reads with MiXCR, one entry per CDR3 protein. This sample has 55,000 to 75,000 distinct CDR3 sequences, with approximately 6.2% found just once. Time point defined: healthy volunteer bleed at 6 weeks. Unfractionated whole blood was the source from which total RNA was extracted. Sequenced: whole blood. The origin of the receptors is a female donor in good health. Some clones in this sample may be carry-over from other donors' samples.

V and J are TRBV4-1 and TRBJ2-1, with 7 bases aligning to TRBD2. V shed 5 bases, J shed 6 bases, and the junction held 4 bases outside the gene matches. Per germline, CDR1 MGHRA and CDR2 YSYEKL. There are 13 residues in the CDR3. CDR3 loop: CASSSLAVNEQFF. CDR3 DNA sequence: TGCGCCAGCAGCTCCCTAGCGGTCAATGAGCAGTTCTTC.

DNA for the CDR3: TGTGCCAGCAGCAAAATGGGACTAGCGGGAGGTACAGATACGCAGTATTTT. It specifies CASSKMGLAGGTDTQYF. The chain employs TRBV3-1 and TRBJ2-3, with 15 positions matching TRBD2. The V gene end was trimmed by 5 bases and the J gene end by 3 bases; junction bases not matched to a gene: 6. The germline gives CDR1 LGHDT, CDR2 YNNKEL (reference sequence). The CDR3 has 17 residues.

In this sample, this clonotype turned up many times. In DNA form, the CDR3 reads TGTGCCAGCAGCAGAGCCTACGAGCAGTACTTC. Amino acid sequence: CASSRAYEQYF. The V gene is TRBV12-3 or TRBV12-4, the J gene TRBJ2-7; D uncertain. V lost 6 bases, J lost 2 bases, and 5 bases lay in between. This CDR3 is built from 11 residues.

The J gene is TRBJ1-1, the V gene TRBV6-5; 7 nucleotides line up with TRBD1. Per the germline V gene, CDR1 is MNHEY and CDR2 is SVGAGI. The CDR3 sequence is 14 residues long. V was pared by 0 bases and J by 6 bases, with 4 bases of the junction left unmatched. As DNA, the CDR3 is TGTGCCAGCAGTTACTCGACAGGGATTTCTGAAGCTTTCTTT. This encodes CASSYSTGISEAFF.

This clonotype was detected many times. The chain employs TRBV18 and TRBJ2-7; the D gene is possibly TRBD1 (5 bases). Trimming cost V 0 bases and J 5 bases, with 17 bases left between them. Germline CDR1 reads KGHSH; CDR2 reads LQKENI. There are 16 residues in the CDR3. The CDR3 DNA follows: TGTGCCAGCTCACCACCGTCGCAGGGAAGTCGGAACGAGCAGTACTTC. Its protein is CASSPPSQGSRNEQYF.

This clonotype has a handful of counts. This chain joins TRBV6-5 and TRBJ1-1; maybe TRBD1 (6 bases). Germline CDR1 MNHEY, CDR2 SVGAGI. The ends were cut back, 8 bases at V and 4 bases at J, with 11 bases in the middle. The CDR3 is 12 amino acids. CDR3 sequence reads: CASRGLGTEAFF. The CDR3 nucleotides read TGTGCCAGCCGGGGGCTGGGCACTGAAGCTTTCTTT.